One T cell receptor (beta chain) is described in this entry. The antigen is undetermined. The PCR was carried out with 60 Vbeta primers and 13 Jbeta primers. Only in-frame clones appear in the TCRdb table, and some are missing; sequencing was by immunoSEQ multiplex PCR. Of roughly 150,000 clones in the sample, around 73% were seen once. J gave up 8 bases and V 0 bases, and 4 bases lay outside the gene matches. Germline-derived CDR1 and CDR2 are SGHAT and FQNNGV. CDR3 size: 14 residues. The sample belongs to a study of cytomegalovirus exposure and HLA in healthy donors. Study-wide findings and caveats: In a later analysis, HLA-associated TCR beta chains were more clonally expanded than equally common others.

Sample: PBMCs. The chain uses TRBV11-2 and TRBJ1-2, with 9 positions matching TRBD1. The sequence was obtained from a male donor in good health and CMV-seronegative. CDR3 loop: CASSLDPGQGGYTF. The CDR3 nucleotides are TGTGCCAGCAGCTTAGATCCGGGACAGGGAGGCTACACCTTC.